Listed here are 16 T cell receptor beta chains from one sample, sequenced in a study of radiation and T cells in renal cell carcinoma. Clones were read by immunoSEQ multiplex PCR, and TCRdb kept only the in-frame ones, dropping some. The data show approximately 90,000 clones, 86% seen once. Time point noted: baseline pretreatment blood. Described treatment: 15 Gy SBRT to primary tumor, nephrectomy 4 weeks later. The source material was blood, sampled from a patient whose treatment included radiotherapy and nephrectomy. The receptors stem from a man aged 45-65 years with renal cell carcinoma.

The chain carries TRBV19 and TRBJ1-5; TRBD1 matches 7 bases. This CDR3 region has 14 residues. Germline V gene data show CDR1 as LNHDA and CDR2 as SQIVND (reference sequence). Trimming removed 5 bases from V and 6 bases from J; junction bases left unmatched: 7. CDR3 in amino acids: CASSSRQGIQPQHF. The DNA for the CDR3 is TGTGCCAGTAGTTCGAGACAGGGAATTCAGCCCCAGCATTTT.

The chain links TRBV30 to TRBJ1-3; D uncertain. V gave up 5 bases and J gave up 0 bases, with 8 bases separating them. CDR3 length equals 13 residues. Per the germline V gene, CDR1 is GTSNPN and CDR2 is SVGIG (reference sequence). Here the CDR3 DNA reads TGTGCCTGGGACGGGAACTCTGGAAACACCATATATTTT. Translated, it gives CAWDGNSGNTIYF.

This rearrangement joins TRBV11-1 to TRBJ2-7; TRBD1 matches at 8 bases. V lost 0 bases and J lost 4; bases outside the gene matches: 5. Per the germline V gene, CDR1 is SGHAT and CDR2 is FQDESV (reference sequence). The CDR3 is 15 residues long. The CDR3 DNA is TGTGCCAGCAGCTTAGCCGGACAGGGAGGTTACGAGCAGTACTTC. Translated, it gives CASSLAGQGGYEQYF.

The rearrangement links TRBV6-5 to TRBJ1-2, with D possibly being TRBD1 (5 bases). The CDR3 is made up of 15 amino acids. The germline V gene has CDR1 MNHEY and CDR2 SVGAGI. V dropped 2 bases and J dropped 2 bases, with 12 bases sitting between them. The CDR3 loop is CASSYREQANYGYTF. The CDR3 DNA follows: TGTGCCAGCAGTTACCGTGAACAGGCCAACTATGGCTACACCTTC.

The CDR3 DNA sequence: TGCGCCAGCAGTTCCGGGACTAGCCGGTCCAATGAGCAGTTCTTC. This codes for CASSSGTSRSNEQFF. The chain recombines TRBV5-1 with TRBJ2-1; TRBD2 aligns across 9 bases. The length of the CDR3 is 15 residues. The trim removed 5 bases at V and 6 bases at J, leaving 9 bases unmatched. The germline V gene encodes CDR1 SGHRS and CDR2 YFSETQ.

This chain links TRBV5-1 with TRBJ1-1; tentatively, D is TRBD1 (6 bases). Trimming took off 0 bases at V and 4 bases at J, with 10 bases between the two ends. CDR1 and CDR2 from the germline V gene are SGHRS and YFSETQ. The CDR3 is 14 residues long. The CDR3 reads CASSLEGVGTEAFF. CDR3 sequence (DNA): TGCGCCAGCAGCTTGGAGGGGGTGGGCACTGAAGCTTTCTTT.

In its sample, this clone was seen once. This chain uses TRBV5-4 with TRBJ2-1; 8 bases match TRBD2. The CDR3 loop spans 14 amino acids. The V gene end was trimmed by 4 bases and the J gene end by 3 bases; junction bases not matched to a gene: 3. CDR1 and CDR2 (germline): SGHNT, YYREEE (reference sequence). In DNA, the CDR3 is TGTGCCAGCAGCCTCAGCGGGAGCTACAATGAGCAGTTCTTC. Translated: CASSLSGSYNEQFF.

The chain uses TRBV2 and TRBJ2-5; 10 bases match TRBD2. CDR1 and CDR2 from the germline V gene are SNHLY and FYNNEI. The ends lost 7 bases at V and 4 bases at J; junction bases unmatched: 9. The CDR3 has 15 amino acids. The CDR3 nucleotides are TGTGCCAGCACCGAAAGCGGGGGGGCTGGAGAGACCCAGTACTTC. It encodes CASTESGGAGETQYF.

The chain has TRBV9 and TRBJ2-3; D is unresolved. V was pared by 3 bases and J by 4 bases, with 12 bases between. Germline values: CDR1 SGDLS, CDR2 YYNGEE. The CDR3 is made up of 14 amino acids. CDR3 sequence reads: CASSGSIPPDTQYF. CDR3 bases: TGTGCCAGCAGCGGGTCCATTCCCCCAGATACGCAGTATTTT.

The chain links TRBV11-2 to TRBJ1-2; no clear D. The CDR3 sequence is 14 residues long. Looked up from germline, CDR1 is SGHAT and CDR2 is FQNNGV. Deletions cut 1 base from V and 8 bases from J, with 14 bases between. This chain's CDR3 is CASSLVRSVRGYTF. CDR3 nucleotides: TGTGCCAGCAGCTTAGTCAGATCCGTTCGGGGCTACACCTTC.

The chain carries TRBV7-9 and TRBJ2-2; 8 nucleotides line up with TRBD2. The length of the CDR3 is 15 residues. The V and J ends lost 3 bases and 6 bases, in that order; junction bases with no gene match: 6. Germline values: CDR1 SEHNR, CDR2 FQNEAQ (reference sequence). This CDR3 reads CASSFSAGEPGELFF. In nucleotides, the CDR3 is TGTGCCAGCAGCTTCTCAGCGGGAGAGCCCGGGGAGCTGTTTTTT.

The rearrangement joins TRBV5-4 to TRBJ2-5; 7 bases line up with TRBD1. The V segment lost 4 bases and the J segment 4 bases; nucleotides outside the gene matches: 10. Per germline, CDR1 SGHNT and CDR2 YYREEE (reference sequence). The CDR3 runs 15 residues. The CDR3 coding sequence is TGTGCCAGCAGCACGAGCCTTAGGACAGGAGAGACCCAGTACTTC. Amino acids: CASSTSLRTGETQYF.

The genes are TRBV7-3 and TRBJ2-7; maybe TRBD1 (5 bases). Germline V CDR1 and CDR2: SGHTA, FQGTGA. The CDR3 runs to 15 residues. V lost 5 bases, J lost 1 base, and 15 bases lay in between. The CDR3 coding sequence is TGTGCCAGCAGCCCTGGGGCCGGTGCATCCTACGAGCAGTACTTC. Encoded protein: CASSPGAGASYEQYF.

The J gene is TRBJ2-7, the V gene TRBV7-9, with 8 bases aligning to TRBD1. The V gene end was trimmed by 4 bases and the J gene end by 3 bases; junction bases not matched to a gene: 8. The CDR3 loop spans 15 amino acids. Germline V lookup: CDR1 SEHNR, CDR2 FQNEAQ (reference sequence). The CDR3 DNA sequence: TGTGCCAGCAGCTCCCGGACAGGGAATAACTACGAGCAGTACTTC. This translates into CASSSRTGNNYEQYF. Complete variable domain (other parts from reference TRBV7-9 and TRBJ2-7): DTGVSQNPRHKITKRGQNVTFRCDPISEHNRLYWYRQTLGQGPEFLTYFQNEAQLEKSRLLSDRFSAERPKGSFSTLEIQRTEQGDSAMYLCASSSRTGNNYEQYFGPGTRLTVT.

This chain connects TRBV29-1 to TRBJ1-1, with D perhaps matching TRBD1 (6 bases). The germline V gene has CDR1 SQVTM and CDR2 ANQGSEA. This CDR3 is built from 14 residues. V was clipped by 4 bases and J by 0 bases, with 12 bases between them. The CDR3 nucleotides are TGCAGCGTTGCTCCACAGGGAATGAACACTGAAGCTTTCTTT. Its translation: CSVAPQGMNTEAFF.

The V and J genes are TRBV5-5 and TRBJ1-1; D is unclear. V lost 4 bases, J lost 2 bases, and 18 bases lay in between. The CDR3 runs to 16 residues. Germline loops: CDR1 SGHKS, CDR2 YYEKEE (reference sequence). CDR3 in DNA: TGTGCCAGCAGCACCGGCCCGGTGGGCCTCAACACTGAAGCTTTCTTT. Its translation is CASSTGPVGLNTEAFF.